This is a list of T cell receptor beta chains from one sample in a study of graft-versus-host responses after intestinal transplantation. What these receptors recognize is not known. Here immunoSEQ multiplex PCR was the method, and the copy in TCRdb shows in-frame clones only, minus some. There are some 92,000 clones in the sample; roughly 92% occur only once, and roughly 0.3% lies in the top ten. The sample was unstimulated CD4+ T cells sorted from spleen or lymph node cells, taken before intestinal transplant. Receptors were obtained from a human donor who received an intestinal transplant. Both conserved end residues are part of each CDR3. Each record gives: clone size, D gene, J gene, V gene, CDR3 DNA, CDR3 protein. The D gene is left open where the match is weak. A clone size is listed for some rows: how often the clone was seen (once, few, many), or a class if it is expanded.

abundance: few; d_gene: .; j_gene: TRBJ1-1; v_gene: TRBV6-5; CDR3nt: TGTGCCAGCAGTTACCCCGGCGGGGGGCGTACTGAAGCTTTCTTT; CDR3aa: CASSYPGGGRTEAFF
abundance: .; d_gene: TRBD1; j_gene: TRBJ1-3; v_gene: TRBV6-6; CDR3nt: TGTGCCAGCAGTTACACCCCTCCGGACAGGGGGTACACCATATATTTT; CDR3aa: CASSYTPPDRGYTIYF
abundance: .; d_gene: .; j_gene: TRBJ1-1; v_gene: TRBV11-2; CDR3nt: TGTGCCAGCAGCTTCCGACAGCCACTTGTGATGAACACTGAAGCTTTCTTT; CDR3aa: CASSFRQPLVMNTEAFF
abundance: .; d_gene: .; j_gene: TRBJ1-1; v_gene: TRBV19; CDR3nt: TGTGCCAGTAGTATACCCACCCGTCAATCAGTGAACACTGAAGCTTTCTTT; CDR3aa: CASSIPTRQSVNTEAFF
abundance: once; d_gene: .; j_gene: TRBJ2-3; v_gene: TRBV7-3; CDR3nt: TGTGCCAGCAGCGGCAAGGAGTCAGATACGCAGTATTTT; CDR3aa: CASSGKESDTQYF
abundance: .; d_gene: .; j_gene: TRBJ1-5; v_gene: TRBV12-2; CDR3nt: TGTGCAAGTCGCTTATCTATACAGCCCCAGCATTTT; CDR3aa: CASRLSIQPQHF
abundance: once; d_gene: .; j_gene: TRBJ1-2; v_gene: TRBV19; CDR3nt: TGTGCCAGTATTGGAGAGGGGGGGCGCGGCTACACCTTC; CDR3aa: CASIGEGGRGYTF
abundance: .; d_gene: .; j_gene: TRBJ2-1; v_gene: TRBV7-8; CDR3nt: TGTGCCAGCAGCTTCGTTGCCAGCTCCTACAATGAGCAGTTCTTC; CDR3aa: CASSFVASSYNEQFF
abundance: .; d_gene: TRBD2; j_gene: TRBJ2-3; v_gene: TRBV14; CDR3nt: TGTGCCAGCAAAGATCAGGGAGGGAGCACAGATACGCAGTATTTT; CDR3aa: CASKDQGGSTDTQYF
abundance: .; d_gene: TRBD2; j_gene: TRBJ2-1; v_gene: TRBV5-1; CDR3nt: TGCGCCAGCAGCTTAGTCCCGACTAGCGGGAGCCATGAGCAGTTCTTC; CDR3aa: CASSLVPTSGSHEQFF
abundance: .; d_gene: .; j_gene: TRBJ2-3; v_gene: TRBV11-2; CDR3nt: TGTGCCAGCAGCCAAAAAATTAGCACAGATACGCAGTATTTT; CDR3aa: CASSQKISTDTQYF
abundance: .; d_gene: .; j_gene: TRBJ2-5; v_gene: TRBV27; CDR3nt: TGTGCCAGCAGTCCCCTTGTGGGGGCGGAAGAGACCCAGTACTTC; CDR3aa: CASSPLVGAEETQYF
abundance: .; d_gene: .; j_gene: TRBJ2-5; v_gene: TRBV5-4; CDR3nt: TGTGCCAGCAGCACTAGCATGTACCAAGAGACCCAGTACTTC; CDR3aa: CASSTSMYQETQYF
abundance: .; d_gene: .; j_gene: TRBJ1-2; v_gene: TRBV11-2; CDR3nt: TGTGCCAGCAGCTTAGTCATTGGCTACACCTTC; CDR3aa: CASSLVIGYTF
abundance: .; d_gene: .; j_gene: TRBJ2-7; v_gene: TRBV6-5; CDR3nt: TGTGCCAGCAGTTACTCGAGGTCCTACGAGCAGTACTTC; CDR3aa: CASSYSRSYEQYF
abundance: .; d_gene: TRBD1; j_gene: TRBJ2-1; v_gene: TRBV6-5; CDR3nt: TGTGCCAGCAGTTACTCGACGGGACAGGGCAATGAGCAGTTCTTC; CDR3aa: CASSYSTGQGNEQFF
abundance: .; d_gene: TRBD2; j_gene: TRBJ2-1; v_gene: TRBV5-4; CDR3nt: TGTGCCAGCAGCCCAAGACTAGCGGGCTTCAATGAGCAGTTCTTC; CDR3aa: CASSPRLAGFNEQFF
abundance: .; d_gene: .; j_gene: TRBJ2-6; v_gene: TRBV28; CDR3nt: TGTGCCAGCAACCTACGGACTGGGGCCAACGTCCTGACTTTC; CDR3aa: CASNLRTGANVLTF
abundance: .; d_gene: TRBD1; j_gene: TRBJ2-6; v_gene: TRBV7-6; CDR3nt: TGTGCCAGCAGCGCGACATCGACAGGGGGCATCTGGGCCAACGTCCTGACTTTC; CDR3aa: CASSATSTGGIWANVLTF
abundance: .; d_gene: TRBD2; j_gene: TRBJ2-3; v_gene: TRBV11-1; CDR3nt: TGTGCCAGCAGCCTCAAGCGGGAGGGCGGGACAGATACGCAGTATTTT; CDR3aa: CASSLKREGGTDTQYF
abundance: .; d_gene: TRBD2; j_gene: TRBJ2-1; v_gene: TRBV18; CDR3nt: TGTGCCAGCTCACCACCGGTTAGCGGGAGATCTGGCAATGAGCAGTTCTTC; CDR3aa: CASSPPVSGRSGNEQFF
abundance: .; d_gene: .; j_gene: TRBJ1-1; v_gene: TRBV29-1; CDR3nt: TGCAGCGTAAGGACCGGGACAAGGCCAACTTGGGGGACTGAAGCTTTCTTT; CDR3aa: CSVRTGTRPTWGTEAFF
abundance: .; d_gene: TRBD2; j_gene: TRBJ2-4; v_gene: TRBV19; CDR3nt: TGTGCCAGTTCACGGGGGGGGACCCTAGCCAAAAACATTCAGTACTTC; CDR3aa: CASSRGGTLAKNIQYF
abundance: .; d_gene: TRBD1; j_gene: TRBJ1-5; v_gene: TRBV27; CDR3nt: TGTGCCAGCAGTCTCAGGGGGCTTTGGGGTCAGCCCCAGCATTTT; CDR3aa: CASSLRGLWGQPQHF
abundance: .; d_gene: .; j_gene: TRBJ2-7; v_gene: TRBV18; CDR3nt: TGTGCCAGCTCACCAATGGCTCCGGGACTGTTCTCCTACGAGCAGTACTTC; CDR3aa: CASSPMAPGLFSYEQYF
abundance: .; d_gene: .; j_gene: TRBJ2-2; v_gene: TRBV19; CDR3nt: TGTGCCAGTAGGGCCGGGGCAGCGAACACCGGGGAGCTGTTTTTT; CDR3aa: CASRAGAANTGELFF
abundance: .; d_gene: .; j_gene: TRBJ2-7; v_gene: TRBV27; CDR3nt: TGTGCCAGCAGTTCCCATTCGACCTACGAGCAGTACTTC; CDR3aa: CASSSHSTYEQYF